The rows below give T cell receptor beta chains drawn from one sample of a study of Graves' ophthalmopathy and Graves' hyperthyroidism. TCRdb reanalysed the multiplex PCR reads using MiXCR and keeps one entry per CDR3 protein. Of around 660,000 distinct CDR3 sequences in the sample, about 40% were seen once. Material for sequencing was peripheral blood. The receptors stem from an adult man with Graves' ophthalmopathy. The CDR3 runs from the conserved cysteine through the conserved F or W. D genes are given only for firm matches. Size is stated for part of the rows, as once, few or many counts, or as a class when the clone is expanded.

clone_size,j_call,v_call,d_call,cdr3_nt,cdr3_aa
many,TRBJ1-6,TRBV20-1,-,TGCAGTGCGGGTCAGGGGCGGGATAATTCACCCCTCCACTTT,CSAGQGRDNSPLHF
-,TRBJ1-3,TRBV29-1,TRBD1,TGCAGCGTTGGGCGGACAGGAGCCCTAAACTATGGCTACACCATATATTTT,CSVGRTGALNYGYTIYF
many,TRBJ2-2,TRBV10-3,-,TGTGCCATCAGTGAGCAGGCGGGCACCGGGGAGCTGTTTTTT,CAISEQAGTGELFF
-,TRBJ2-6,TRBV15,-,TGTGCCAGCTCACCCTTCGAAGGGGCCTTGGCTTCTGGGGCCAACGTCCTGACTTTC,CASSPFEGALASGANVLTF
-,TRBJ1-1,TRBV29-1,-,TGCAGCGCTCGGACACTTGGGACTGAGAACACTGAAGCTTTCTTT,CSARTLGTENTEAFF
many,TRBJ2-7,TRBV5-1,-,TGCGCCAGCAGCTTGGGGACCCTTGACGAGCAGTACTTC,CASSLGTLDEQYF
-,TRBJ2-7,TRBV11-1,-,TGTGCCAGCAGCGTTGAACTATCGGGGGAGCAGTACTTC,CASSVELSGEQYF
-,TRBJ1-1,TRBV29-1,-,TGCAGTCCGACAGGATACACTGAAGCTTTCTTT,CSPTGYTEAFF
-,TRBJ2-1,TRBV7-9,TRBD2,TGTGCCAGCAGCTTAAGACTAGCGGGGGGGCCTGGGAATGAGCAGTTCTTC,CASSLRLAGGPGNEQFF
-,TRBJ2-2,TRBV7-9,TRBD1,TGTGCCAGCAGCTTGGGGAGACGACAGGGTTCCGGGGAGCTGTTTTTT,CASSLGRRQGSGELFF
-,TRBJ2-5,TRBV10-3,-,TGTGCCATCAGTGAAGGCAGGCAAGAGACCCAGTACTTC,CAISEGRQETQYF
-,TRBJ2-7,TRBV7-8,-,TGTGCCAGCAGCTTAGTGGCAGGTCTCTACGAGCAGTACTTC,CASSLVAGLYEQYF
many,TRBJ1-2,TRBV7-2,-,TGTGCCAGCAGCTTCGCCCAGCCCTATCATGGCTACACCTTC,CASSFAQPYHGYTF
-,TRBJ2-1,TRBV7-9,-,TGTGCCAGCAGCCCTAGCCCCGGCCAGTTCGATGAGCAGTTCTTC,CASSPSPGQFDEQFF
many,TRBJ1-4,TRBV20-1,TRBD1,TGCAGTGCTAGAAAAGGGACAGGGCTTGAAAAACTGTTTTTT,CSARKGTGLEKLFF
-,TRBJ2-7,TRBV11-2,-,TGTGCCAGCAGTTTGGGCGGCCTCAATACCTACGAGCAGTACTTC,CASSLGGLNTYEQYF
-,TRBJ1-4,TRBV7-9,-,TGTGCCAGCAGCAATCAGGGTGGCGAAAAACTGTTTTTT,CASSNQGGEKLFF
few,TRBJ2-7,TRBV6-6,-,TGTGCCAGCAGTTCAAGACAAGGCCCTTACGAGCAGTACTTC,CASSSRQGPYEQYF
many,TRBJ1-6,TRBV5-1,-,TGCGCCAGCAGCCTACAGGGATTACGTTCACCCCTCCACTTT,CASSLQGLRSPLHF
-,TRBJ2-7,TRBV29-1,TRBD2,TGCAGCGTTGAACTGCGGGGGGACACCGGGGTTTACGAGCAGTACTTC,CSVELRGDTGVYEQYF
many,TRBJ1-2,TRBV6-2/TRBV6-3,-,TGTGCCAGCAGTTACGACGGAGCTAACTATGGCTACACCTTC,CASSYDGANYGYTF
many,TRBJ2-7,TRBV19,TRBD1,TGTGCCAGTAGCAGTACCGGGACAGGGATGAAGAGCGAGCAGTACTTC,CASSSTGTGMKSEQYF
many,TRBJ1-2,TRBV24-1,-,TGTGCCACCAGTGAAAGAACCATGAACTATGGCTACACCTTC,CATSERTMNYGYTF
few,TRBJ2-5,TRBV20-1,TRBD2,TGCAGTGCTCCCTCTAGCGGAGAGACCCAGTACTTC,CSAPSSGETQYF
-,TRBJ2-6,TRBV15,TRBD2,TGTGCCACCAGCAGCTTGGGGGACTACTCTGGGGCCAACGTCCTGACTTTC,CATSSLGDYSGANVLTF
-,TRBJ1-2,TRBV7-3,-,TGCGCCAGCAGCCCTCCCGCGTCTGGCAGAAAAGGCTACACCTTC,CASSPPASGRKGYTF
few,TRBJ1-1,TRBV6-5,-,TGTGCCAGCAGTTACCTAACAGGGACCCCTGAAGCTTTCTTT,CASSYLTGTPEAFF
few,TRBJ1-6,TRBV10-3,-,TGTGCCAGCGTTCATTACGATTCACCCCTCCACTTT,CASVHYDSPLHF
few,TRBJ2-7,TRBV3-1,TRBD2,TGTGCCAGCAGCCCCCGGACTAGCGGGAGTCTCGAGCAGTACTTC,CASSPRTSGSLEQYF
-,TRBJ2-2,TRBV7-3,-,TGTGCCAGCAGCTCAGGAGGCGGGGAATTT,CASSSGGGEF
many,TRBJ1-2,TRBV7-9,TRBD1,TGTGCCAGCAGCCTACGGGACAGAGACTATGGCTACACCTTC,CASSLRDRDYGYTF
-,TRBJ1-2,TRBV10-3,-,TGTGCCATCAGTGACCCGGGGAACGATGGCTACACCTTC,CAISDPGNDGYTF
-,TRBJ2-7,TRBV12-3/TRBV12-4,TRBD1,TGTGCCAGCAGTTTTCTCGGGACAGGGACATCCTACGAGCAGTACTTC,CASSFLGTGTSYEQYF
many,TRBJ1-2,TRBV7-9,-,TGTGCCAGCAGCGCCGGGTTTGGTAGCTACACCTTC,CASSAGFGSYTF
-,TRBJ2-5,TRBV27,TRBD2,TGTGCCAGCAGAATGGGGGGGAAAGAGACCCAGTACTTC,CASRMGGKETQYF
many,TRBJ2-5,TRBV20-1,TRBD2,TGCAGTGCTAGTTTTGGCTTCGTAGCGGGAGTACAGGAGACCCAGTACTTC,CSASFGFVAGVQETQYF
-,TRBJ2-5,TRBV7-6,TRBD2,TGTGCCAGCAGCGGGCAGCTAGCGGAGCGACAAGAGACCCAGTACTTC,CASSGQLAERQETQYF
-,TRBJ2-5,TRBV10-3,-,TGTGCCAGCAGTGAAGGACTAGGGGGGGCCCAGTACTTC,CASSEGLGGAQYF
many,TRBJ1-1,TRBV29-1,-,TGCAGCGTATCGAGGGGAGGGGCTGAAGCTTTCTTT,CSVSRGGAEAFF
many,TRBJ2-6,TRBV7-8,-,TGTGCCAGCAGCTTAGACGGGACCTCTGGGGCCAACGTCCTGACTTTC,CASSLDGTSGANVLTF
-,TRBJ1-5,TRBV29-1,TRBD1,TGCAGCGTTGGGCGGACAGGAGTGATTCAGCCCCAGCATTTT,CSVGRTGVIQPQHF
many,TRBJ2-2,TRBV7-3,TRBD1,TGTGCCAGCAGCTCTCCGGGACAGGGGTCCGGGGAGCTGTTTTTT,CASSSPGQGSGELFF
many,TRBJ1-1,TRBV19,-,TGTGCCAGTAGTATTGGGACCCTGGGCACTGAAGCTTTCTTT,CASSIGTLGTEAFF
many,TRBJ2-2,TRBV7-9,-,TGTGCCAGCAGCTCTCGCCCCCCCGGGGAGCTGTTTTTT,CASSSRPPGELFF
-,TRBJ2-3,TRBV3-1,-,TGTGCCAGCAGCCAATTGAAGCGGGGCACAGATACGCAGTATTTT,CASSQLKRGTDTQYF
-,TRBJ1-2,TRBV24-1,TRBD1,TGTGCCACCACCCAGGGGGCCGGCTATGGCTACACCTTC,CATTQGAGYGYTF
few,TRBJ1-2,TRBV5-4,-,TGTGCCAGCAGCCAGTATGACAGCAGCGTAGTCTCTAACTATGGCTACACCTTC,CASSQYDSSVVSNYGYTF
many,TRBJ1-2,TRBV10-1,TRBD1,TGCGCCAGCAGTCTTCGAGTACAGGGGGCGTTAAGTTATGGCTACACCTTC,CASSLRVQGALSYGYTF
-,TRBJ2-7,TRBV12-3/TRBV12-4,TRBD1,TGTGCCAGCAGTTCCTCCCGACAGGGGGCAGGAAACGAGCAGTACTTC,CASSSSRQGAGNEQYF
-,TRBJ2-7,TRBV25-1,TRBD1,TGTGCCAGCAGCCAAGAGGAACCCGACAGGGGGCGTAACGAGCAGTACTTC,CASSQEEPDRGRNEQYF
-,TRBJ2-1,TRBV29-1,-,TGCAGCGTACTGGGGGAGACTCCATTGAATGAGCAGTTCTTC,CSVLGETPLNEQFF
-,TRBJ1-2,TRBV10-2,TRBD1,TGCGCCAGCCGCGGACAGGGCCATGGCTACACCTTC,CASRGQGHGYTF
-,TRBJ1-1,TRBV7-9,-,TGTGCCAGCAGTCCCAGGGAGAAACAGAGGGGTTCTGAAGCTTTCTTT,CASSPREKQRGSEAFF
many,TRBJ2-2,TRBV7-3,-,TGTGCCAGCAGCGGGGACATGACCGGGGAGCTGTTTTTT,CASSGDMTGELFF
few,TRBJ2-7,TRBV6-5,-,TGTGCCAGCATCGCGGGTAGGGGCTACGAGCAGTACTTC,CASIAGRGYEQYF
-,TRBJ2-7,TRBV12-3/TRBV12-4,TRBD1,TGTGCCAGCAGTCAGGGACAGGAGAGCTCCTACGAGCAGTACTTC,CASSQGQESSYEQYF
many,TRBJ1-6,TRBV5-1,-,TGCGCCAGCAGCTTGGCCGGGAGGGGTTCACCCCTCCACTTT,CASSLAGRGSPLHF